These 25 T cell receptor beta chains came from one sample sequenced in a study of shared clonotypes between healthy human individuals. CD8 cells regarded as naive lacked CD45RO, were positively chosen for CCR7, and omitted terminally differentiated effector memory CD45RA+ cells. Profiling relied on immunoSEQ multiplex PCR, and the TCRdb table lists in-frame clones only, not all of them. The sample comprises roughly 2.1 million clones, about 93% of which are singletons, and more than 1.5% rests with the top ten. The sample consisted of naive CD8+ T cells from PBMCs. The receptors originated from a man in his late teens or twenties in good health. Some clones in this sample may be carry-over from other donors' samples.

The chain couples TRBV4-1 to TRBJ2-5; 10 bases fit TRBD1. The CDR3 consists of 17 residues. The V gene's germline CDR1 is MGHRA and CDR2 YSYEKL. Trimming cost V 3 bases and J 4 bases; bases outside gene matches: 11. This chain's CDR3 is CASSQRDRGPPLETQYF. The CDR3 DNA reads as TGCGCCAGCAGCCAGAGAGACAGGGGGCCCCCCCTAGAGACCCAGTACTTC.

The chain has TRBV28 and TRBJ1-5, with D uncertain. Trimming removed 7 bases at V and 0 bases at J, with 7 bases between. In germline, CDR1 is MDHEN, CDR2 SYDVKM. The CDR3 is made up of 13 amino acids. CDR3 sequence (DNA): TGTGCCAGCACCTGGGTTAGCAATCAGCCCCAGCATTTT. Its protein product is CASTWVSNQPQHF. Variable domain in full (rest from reference TRBV28 and TRBJ1-5): DVKVTQSSRYLVKRTGEKVFLECVQDMDHENMFWYRQDPGLGLRLIYFSYDVKMKEKGDIPEGYSVSREKKERFSLILESASTNQTSMYLCASTWVSNQPQHFGDGTRLSIL.

This chain links TRBV2 with TRBJ2-7; D is unresolved. The V gene lost 6 bases and the J gene lost 6 bases, with 9 bases spanning the gap. CDR1 is SNHLY, CDR2 FYNNEI, per germline. This CDR3 has 11 amino acids. The CDR3 protein is CASRISGEQYF. For the CDR3, the DNA is TGTGCCAGCAGGATTAGTGGCGAGCAGTACTTC.

V is TRBV27 and J is TRBJ1-2; 8 bases map to TRBD1. Looked up from germline, CDR1 is MNHEY and CDR2 is SMNVEV (reference sequence). J was trimmed by 3 bases and V by 0 bases; bases with no gene match: 6. The CDR3 consists of 16 residues. CDR3 sequence reads: CASSLSRTGTHYGYTF. CDR3 in DNA: TGTGCCAGCAGTTTATCCCGGACAGGGACCCACTATGGCTACACCTTC.

This chain uses TRBV10-3 with TRBJ1-5; possibly TRBD1 for D (5 bases). The CDR3 is 14 residues long. V gave up 5 bases and J gave up 8 bases, with 16 bases separating them. CDR1 ENHRY and CDR2 SYGVKD come from the germline V gene. The DNA for the CDR3 is TGTGCCATCAGTCCGGGACCCTCCCACAAGCCCCAGCATTTT. Its protein is CAISPGPSHKPQHF.

The gene calls are TRBV6-5 and TRBJ1-6; D remains unclear. Germline CDR1 is MNHEY and CDR2 is SVGAGI. This CDR3 has 14 amino acids. With 7 bases removed from V and 10 bases from J, the gap between germline ends came to 17 bases. CDR3 amino acids: CASTSPGGGSPLHF. CDR3 DNA sequence: TGTGCCAGCACTAGTCCGGGCGGTGGCTCACCCCTCCACTTT.

CDR3 residues: CASSGEIGRSPLHF. DNA for the CDR3: TGCGCCAGCAGTGGGGAGATTGGGAGGTCACCCCTCCACTTT. The V gene is TRBV10-2, the J gene TRBJ1-6; D gene uncertain. CDR1 is WSHSY and CDR2 is SAAADI in the germline V gene. V was cut by 4 bases and J by 10 bases, with 14 bases left in between. The CDR3 runs 14 residues.

This chain links TRBV6-5 with TRBJ1-1; no clear D gene. V lost 4 bases and J lost 0, with 9 bases in between. The CDR3 loop spans 14 amino acids. Germline V CDR1 and CDR2: MNHEY, SVGAGI. The CDR3 loop reads CASSLSWVNTEAFF. CDR3 DNA sequence: TGTGCCAGCAGTTTGTCATGGGTGAACACTGAAGCTTTCTTT.

This chain uses TRBV27 with TRBJ2-7; D may be TRBD2 (6 bases). Deletions cut 4 bases from V and 6 bases from J, with 10 bases between. The CDR3 is 12 amino acids. CDR1 and CDR2 (germline): MNHEY, SMNVEV (reference sequence). The CDR3 loop reads CASSSNGGEQYF. CDR3 bases: TGTGCCAGCAGTTCCAACGGGGGCGAGCAGTACTTC.

CDR3 sequence: CASGQGIHYEQYF. In nucleotides, the CDR3 is TGTGCCAGCGGACAGGGGATTCACTACGAGCAGTACTTC. The J gene is TRBJ2-7, the V gene TRBV11-2, with 9 nucleotides matching TRBD1. Germline assignment: CDR1 SGHAT and CDR2 FQNNGV. Trimming took 8 bases from V and 3 from J; bases not matched to a gene: 5. CDR3 length equals 13 residues.

V is TRBV19 and J is TRBJ2-4, with D perhaps TRBD2 (5 bases). V was trimmed by 4 bases and J by 1 base, leaving 14 bases between them. Looked up from germline, CDR1 is LNHDA and CDR2 is SQIVND (reference sequence). The CDR3 extends over 16 amino acids. The CDR3 is CASSSWGEAAKNIQYF. Written as DNA, the CDR3 is TGTGCCAGTAGTAGCTGGGGAGAGGCTGCCAAAAACATTCAGTACTTC. The full variable domain, with the rest looked up from reference TRBV19 and TRBJ2-4, is DGGITQSPKYLFRKEGQNVTLSCEQNLNHDAMYWYRQDPGQGLRLIYYSQIVNDFQKGDIAEGYSVSREKKESFPLTVTSAQKNPTAFYLCASSSWGEAAKNIQYFGAGTRLSVL.

This chain joins TRBV19 and TRBJ2-2, with 8 positions matching TRBD2. Losses at the gene ends were 6 bases for V and 3 bases for J; bases not matched to a gene: 6. CDR1 is LNHDA, CDR2 SQIVND, per germline (reference sequence). This CDR3 is 15 amino acids long. The CDR3 DNA is TGTGCCAGTAGCCCGGGACTAGGATACACCGGGGAGCTGTTTTTT. It yields the protein CASSPGLGYTGELFF.

The V and J genes are TRBV11-2 and TRBJ2-4, with a weak D call TRBD2 (5 bases). Germline V gene sequence: CDR1 SGHAT, CDR2 FQNNGV. V was cut by 3 bases and J by 5 bases, with 11 bases left in between. CDR3 length: 14 amino acids. The CDR3 coding sequence is TGTGCCAGCAGCTTGAATTGGGGAGAAAACATTCAGTACTTC. It codes for CASSLNWGENIQYF.

The chain has TRBV7-8 and TRBJ2-3, with TRBD2 matching 9 bases. Germline V gene sequence: CDR1 SGHVS, CDR2 FQNEAQ. Trimming removed 1 base from V and 1 base from J; junction bases left unmatched: 3. The length of the CDR3 is 16 residues. In DNA, the CDR3 is TGTGCCAGCAGCTTAGATGGCGGGAGGGGCACAGATACGCAGTATTTT. Translating gives CASSLDGGRGTDTQYF.

This chain connects TRBV4-1 to TRBJ1-1; no definite D call. CDR3 length: 13 residues. Trimming shortened V by 4 bases and J by 5 bases, and 11 bases separated the two germline ends. CDR1 is MGHRA and CDR2 is YSYEKL in the germline V gene. DNA of the CDR3: TGCGCCAGCAGCCCGGGTTTGGCTACTGAAGCTTTCTTT. Amino acids: CASSPGLATEAFF.

The chain uses TRBV28 and TRBJ1-2; no clear D gene. Trimming left V 2 bases short and J 2 bases short, with 9 bases between. Germline V gene data show CDR1 as MDHEN and CDR2 as SYDVKM. CDR3 length: 14 amino acids. In nucleotides, the CDR3 is TGTGCCAGCAGTTTACCGGGCAGGAACTATGGCTACACCTTC. The encoded protein is CASSLPGRNYGYTF.

The genes are TRBV28 and TRBJ2-7; 10 positions match TRBD2. The CDR3 sequence is 16 residues long. From germline, CDR1 is MDHEN and CDR2 SYDVKM. J was trimmed by 4 bases and V by 3 bases; bases with no gene match: 9. DNA of the CDR3: TGTGCCAGCAGTTTTTCACCTAGCGGGAGTAGGTACGAGCAGTACTTC. It codes for CASSFSPSGSRYEQYF. Complete variable domain (other parts from reference TRBV28 and TRBJ2-7): DVKVTQSSRYLVKRTGEKVFLECVQDMDHENMFWYRQDPGLGLRLIYFSYDVKMKEKGDIPEGYSVSREKKERFSLILESASTNQTSMYLCASSFSPSGSRYEQYFGPGTRLTVT.

The genes are TRBV4-2 and TRBJ2-5; 10 bases fit TRBD2. This CDR3 spans 17 amino acids. Trimming took 1 base from V and 4 from J; bases not matched to a gene: 9. Per the germline V gene, CDR1 is LGHNA and CDR2 is YNFKEQ. DNA for the CDR3: TGTGCCAGCAGCCAAGGGGGGGGACTAGCGATTGGAGAGACCCAGTACTTC. This encodes CASSQGGGLAIGETQYF.

The chain employs TRBV19 and TRBJ2-5; TRBD1 aligns across 7 bases. Germline V gene lookup returns CDR1 LNHDA and CDR2 SQIVND (reference sequence). With 3 bases clipped from V and 2 bases from J, the junction kept 12 bases outside the gene matches. The CDR3 sequence is 17 residues long. CDR3 in amino acids: CASSIVGLQGSQETQYF. Written as DNA, the CDR3 is TGTGCCAGTAGTATCGTGGGGCTACAGGGGTCACAAGAGACCCAGTACTTC.

This chain connects TRBV6-5 to TRBJ2-7, with TRBD2 identical over 13 bases. The CDR3 is 15 amino acids. The ends lost 6 bases at V and 3 bases at J; junction bases unmatched: 5. Per the germline V gene, CDR1 is MNHEY and CDR2 is SVGAGI. CDR3 sequence (DNA): TGTGCCAGCAGGGGACTAGCGGGAACCTTCTACGAGCAGTACTTC. The encoded protein is CASRGLAGTFYEQYF.

The chain has TRBV6-6 and TRBJ2-7; 9 nucleotides match TRBD1. CDR3 length: 11 amino acids. The germline CDR1 and CDR2 sequences are MNHNY and SVGAGI (reference sequence). V shed 4 bases and J 9 bases; nucleotides not matched to a gene: 1. CDR3 sequence reads: CASSSTGGQYF. The DNA for the CDR3 is TGTGCCAGCAGTTCGACAGGGGGGCAGTACTTC.

This clone was observed a handful of times. This chain links TRBV5-5 with TRBJ2-7; the D gene is possibly TRBD2 (5 bases). V was cut by 1 base and J by 4 bases, with 15 bases left in between. Germline CDR1 SGHKS, CDR2 YYEKEE (reference sequence). CDR3 length: 15 amino acids. The CDR3 bases are TGTGCCAGCAGCTTGAGCGGTGAGAGGGAATACGAGCAGTACTTC. Its translation: CASSLSGEREYEQYF.

V is TRBV10-3 and J is TRBJ1-2, with D possibly matching TRBD1 (5 bases). The CDR3 has 14 amino acids. The germline gives CDR1 ENHRY, CDR2 SYGVKD. Between the trimmed V and J ends, which lost 3 bases and 8 bases, there was a span of 16 bases. The CDR3 sequence: CAISEANAGTGYTF. The CDR3 DNA reads TGTGCCATCAGTGAAGCAAACGCAGGGACGGGCTACACCTTC.

A single count supports this clone. The chain employs TRBV6-1 and TRBJ2-7; D gene uncertain. The ends were cut back, 1 base at V and 9 bases at J, with 10 bases in the middle. Germline CDR1 and CDR2: MNHNS and SASEGT. The CDR3 loop spans 12 amino acids. CDR3 sequence reads: CASSEGGGRQYF. CDR3 sequence (DNA): TGTGCCAGCAGTGAAGGGGGTGGCAGGCAGTACTTC.

This rearrangement joins TRBV21-1 to TRBJ2-2. TRBV21-1 represents a pseudogene. This CDR3 spans 15 amino acids. The CDR3 nucleotides are TGTGCCAGCAGCCCGAAAAAGGTGAACACCGGGGAGCTGTTTTTT. Translating gives CASSPKKVNTGELFF.